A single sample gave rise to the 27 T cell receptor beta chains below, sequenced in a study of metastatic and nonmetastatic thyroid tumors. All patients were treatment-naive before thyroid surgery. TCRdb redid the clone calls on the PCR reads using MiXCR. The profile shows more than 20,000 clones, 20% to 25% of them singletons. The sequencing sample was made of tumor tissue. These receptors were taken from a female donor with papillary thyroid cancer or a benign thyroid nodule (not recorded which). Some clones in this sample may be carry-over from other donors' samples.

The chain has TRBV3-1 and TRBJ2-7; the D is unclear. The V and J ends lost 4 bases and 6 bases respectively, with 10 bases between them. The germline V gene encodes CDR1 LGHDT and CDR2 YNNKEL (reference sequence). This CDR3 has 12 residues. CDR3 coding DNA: TGTGCCAGCAGCCCGAACTCGGGCGAGCAGTACTTC. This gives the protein CASSPNSGEQYF.

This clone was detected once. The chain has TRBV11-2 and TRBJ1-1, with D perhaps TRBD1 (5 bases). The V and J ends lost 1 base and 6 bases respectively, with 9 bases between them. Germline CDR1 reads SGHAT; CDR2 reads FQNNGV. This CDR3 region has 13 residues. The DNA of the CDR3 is TGTGCCAGCAGCTTAGCTGTGGGGGCTGAAGCTTTCTTT. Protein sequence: CASSLAVGAEAFF.

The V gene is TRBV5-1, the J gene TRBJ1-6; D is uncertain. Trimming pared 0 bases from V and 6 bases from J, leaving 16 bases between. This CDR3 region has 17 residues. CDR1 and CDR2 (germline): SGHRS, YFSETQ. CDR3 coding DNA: TGCGCCAGCAGCTTGGAGACGTCGGCGTATAGTAATTCACCCCTCCACTTT. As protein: CASSLETSAYSNSPLHF.

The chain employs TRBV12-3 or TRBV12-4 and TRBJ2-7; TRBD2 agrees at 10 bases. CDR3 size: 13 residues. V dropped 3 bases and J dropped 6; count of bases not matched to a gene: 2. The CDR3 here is CASSFTSGTEQYF. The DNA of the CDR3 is TGTGCCAGCAGTTTTACTAGCGGGACCGAGCAGTACTTC.

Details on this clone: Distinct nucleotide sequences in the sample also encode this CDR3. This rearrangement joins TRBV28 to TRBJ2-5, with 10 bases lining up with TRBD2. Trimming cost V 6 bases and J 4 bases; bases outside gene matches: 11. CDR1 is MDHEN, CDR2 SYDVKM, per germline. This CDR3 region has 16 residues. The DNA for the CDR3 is TGTGCCAGCAGCCCCGGGGCTAGCGGGAGACGAGAGACCCAGTACTTC. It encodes CASSPGASGRRETQYF.

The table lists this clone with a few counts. CDR3 protein: CASRPTDGYYGYTF. CDR3 nucleotide sequence: TGTGCCAGCAGACCGACTGATGGTTACTATGGCTACACCTTC. This rearrangement joins TRBV6-2 or TRBV6-3 to TRBJ1-2; D gene uncertain. From germline, CDR1 is MNHEY and CDR2 SVGEGT. Trimming stripped 6 bases from V and 3 bases from J, with 14 bases between. CDR3 length: 14 residues.

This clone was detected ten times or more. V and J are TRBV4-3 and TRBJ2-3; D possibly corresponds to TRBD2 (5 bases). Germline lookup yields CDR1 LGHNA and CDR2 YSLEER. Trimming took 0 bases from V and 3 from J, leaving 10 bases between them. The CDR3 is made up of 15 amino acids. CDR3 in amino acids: CASSQDSGITDTQYF. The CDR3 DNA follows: TGCGCCAGCAGCCAAGATTCCGGGATTACAGATACGCAGTATTTT.

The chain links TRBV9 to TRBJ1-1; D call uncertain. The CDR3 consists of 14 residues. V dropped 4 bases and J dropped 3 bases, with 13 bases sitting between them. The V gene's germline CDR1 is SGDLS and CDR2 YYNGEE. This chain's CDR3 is CASSPEEFYTEAFF. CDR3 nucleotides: TGTGCCAGCAGCCCAGAGGAGTTTTACACTGAAGCTTTCTTT.

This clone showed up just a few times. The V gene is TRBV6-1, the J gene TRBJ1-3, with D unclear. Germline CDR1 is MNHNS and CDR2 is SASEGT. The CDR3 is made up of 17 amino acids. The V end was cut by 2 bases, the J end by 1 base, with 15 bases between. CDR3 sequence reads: CASSEWALGGSGNTIYF. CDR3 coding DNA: TGTGCCAGCAGTGAATGGGCTCTTGGAGGTTCTGGAAACACCATATATTTT.

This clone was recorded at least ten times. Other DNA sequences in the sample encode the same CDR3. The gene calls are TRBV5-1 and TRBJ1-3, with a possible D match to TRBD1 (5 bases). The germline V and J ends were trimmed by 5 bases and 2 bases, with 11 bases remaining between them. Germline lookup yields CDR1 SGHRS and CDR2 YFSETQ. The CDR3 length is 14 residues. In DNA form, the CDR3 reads TGCGCCAGCAGTGAGGGCAGGGCTGGAAACACCATATATTTT. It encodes CASSEGRAGNTIYF. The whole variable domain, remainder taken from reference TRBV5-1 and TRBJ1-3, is KAGVTQTPRYLIKTRGQQVTLSCSPISGHRSVSWYQQTPGQGLQFLFEYFSETQRNKGNFPGRFSGRQFSNSRSEMNVSTLELGDSALYLCASSEGRAGNTIYFGEGSWLTVV.

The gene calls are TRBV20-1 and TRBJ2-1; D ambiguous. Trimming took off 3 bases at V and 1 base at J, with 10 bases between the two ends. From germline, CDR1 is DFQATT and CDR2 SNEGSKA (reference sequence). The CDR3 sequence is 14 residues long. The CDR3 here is CSASAPFSYNEQFF. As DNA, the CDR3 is TGCAGTGCTAGTGCACCTTTTTCCTACAATGAGCAGTTCTTC.

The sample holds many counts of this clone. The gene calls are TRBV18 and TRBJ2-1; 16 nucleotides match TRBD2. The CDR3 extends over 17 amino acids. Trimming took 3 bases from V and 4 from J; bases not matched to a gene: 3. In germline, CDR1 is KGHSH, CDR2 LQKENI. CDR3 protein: CASSPGLAGGPYNEQFF. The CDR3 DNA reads TGTGCCAGCTCACCGGGACTAGCGGGAGGGCCATACAATGAGCAGTTCTTC.

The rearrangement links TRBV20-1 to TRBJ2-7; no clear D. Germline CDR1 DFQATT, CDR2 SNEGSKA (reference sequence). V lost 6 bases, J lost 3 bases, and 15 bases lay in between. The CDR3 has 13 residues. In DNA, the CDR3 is TGCAGTGCCGCCGTTGTGGGAATCTACGAGCAGTACTTC. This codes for CSAAVVGIYEQYF.

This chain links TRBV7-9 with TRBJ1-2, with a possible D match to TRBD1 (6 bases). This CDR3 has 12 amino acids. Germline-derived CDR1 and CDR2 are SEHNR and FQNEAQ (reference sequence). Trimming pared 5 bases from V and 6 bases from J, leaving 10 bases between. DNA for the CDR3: TGTGCCAGCAGCCTCCGGGGGCATGGCTACACCTTC. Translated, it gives CASSLRGHGYTF.

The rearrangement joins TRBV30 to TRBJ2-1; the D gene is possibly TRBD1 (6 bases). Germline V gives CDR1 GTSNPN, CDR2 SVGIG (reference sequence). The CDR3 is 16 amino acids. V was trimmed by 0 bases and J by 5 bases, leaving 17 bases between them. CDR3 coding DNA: TGTGCCTGGAGTGTACTGGGCCTGGGGGCCCACAATGAGCAGTTCTTC. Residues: CAWSVLGLGAHNEQFF.

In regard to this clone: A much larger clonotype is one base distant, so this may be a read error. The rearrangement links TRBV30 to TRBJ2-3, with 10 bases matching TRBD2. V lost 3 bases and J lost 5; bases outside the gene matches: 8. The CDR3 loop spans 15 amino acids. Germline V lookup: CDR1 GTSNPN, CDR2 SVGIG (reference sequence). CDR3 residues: CAWRLLAGFIDTQYF. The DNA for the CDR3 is TGTGCCTGGAGGCTACTAGCGGGGTTCATAGATACGCAGTATTTT.

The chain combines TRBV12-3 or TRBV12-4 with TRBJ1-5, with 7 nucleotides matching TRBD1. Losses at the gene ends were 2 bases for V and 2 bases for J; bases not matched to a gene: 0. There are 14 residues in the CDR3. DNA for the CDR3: TGTGCCAGCAGTTTAACAGGGGGCAATCAGCCCCAGCATTTT. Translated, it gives CASSLTGGNQPQHF.

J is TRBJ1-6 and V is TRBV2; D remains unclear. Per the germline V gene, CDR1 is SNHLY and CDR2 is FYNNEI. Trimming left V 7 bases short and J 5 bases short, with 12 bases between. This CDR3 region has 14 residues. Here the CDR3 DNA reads TGTGCCAGCACCAAATGGGCGGATAATTCACCCCTCCACTTT. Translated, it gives CASTKWADNSPLHF.

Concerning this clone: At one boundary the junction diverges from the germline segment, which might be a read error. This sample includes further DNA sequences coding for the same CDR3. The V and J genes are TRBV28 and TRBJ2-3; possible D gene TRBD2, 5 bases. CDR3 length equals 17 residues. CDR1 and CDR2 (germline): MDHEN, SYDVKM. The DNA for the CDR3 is TGTGCCAGCAGTTCCCCGTATCGTCTAGCAGACACAGATACTCAGTATTTT. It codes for CASSSPYRLADTDTQYF.

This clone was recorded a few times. The CDR3 nucleotides are TGCGCCAGCAGCTCGGACGGTTTTTTGAACACTGAAGCTTTCTTT. Translated: CASSSDGFLNTEAFF. The chain couples TRBV5-1 to TRBJ1-1; D not resolved. This CDR3 is 15 amino acids long. The germline CDR1 and CDR2 sequences are SGHRS and YFSETQ. Trimming removed 3 bases at V and 0 bases at J, with 12 bases between.

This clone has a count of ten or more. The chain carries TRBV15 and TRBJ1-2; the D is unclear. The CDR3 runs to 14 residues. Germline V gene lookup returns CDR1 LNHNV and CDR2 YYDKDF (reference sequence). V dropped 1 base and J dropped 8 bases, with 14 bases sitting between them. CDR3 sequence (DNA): TGTGCCACCAGCAGAGCAAAGGTCGGCCAGGGCTACACCTTC. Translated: CATSRAKVGQGYTF.

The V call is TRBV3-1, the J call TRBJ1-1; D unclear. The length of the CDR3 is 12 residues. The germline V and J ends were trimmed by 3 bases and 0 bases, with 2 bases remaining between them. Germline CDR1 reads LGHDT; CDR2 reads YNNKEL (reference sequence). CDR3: CASSQMNTEAFF. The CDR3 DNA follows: TGTGCCAGCAGCCAGATGAACACTGAAGCTTTCTTT.

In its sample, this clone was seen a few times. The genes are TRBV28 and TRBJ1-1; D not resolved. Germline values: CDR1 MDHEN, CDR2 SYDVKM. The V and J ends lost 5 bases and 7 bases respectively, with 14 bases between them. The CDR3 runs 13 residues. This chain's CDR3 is CASSPRGQIEAFF. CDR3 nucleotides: TGTGCCAGCAGTCCCCGCGGGCAAATTGAAGCTTTCTTT.

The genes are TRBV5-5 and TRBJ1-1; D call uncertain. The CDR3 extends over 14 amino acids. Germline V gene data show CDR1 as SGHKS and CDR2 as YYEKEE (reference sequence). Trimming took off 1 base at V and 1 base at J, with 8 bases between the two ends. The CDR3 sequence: CASSLWEGNTEAFF. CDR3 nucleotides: TGTGCCAGCAGCTTGTGGGAAGGGAACACTGAAGCTTTCTTT. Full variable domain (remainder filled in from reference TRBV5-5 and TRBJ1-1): DAGVTQSPTHLIKTRGQQVTLRCSPISGHKSVSWYQQVLGQGPQFIFQYYEKEERGRGNFPDRFSARQFPNYSSELNVNALLLGDSALYLCASSLWEGNTEAFFGQGTRLTVV.

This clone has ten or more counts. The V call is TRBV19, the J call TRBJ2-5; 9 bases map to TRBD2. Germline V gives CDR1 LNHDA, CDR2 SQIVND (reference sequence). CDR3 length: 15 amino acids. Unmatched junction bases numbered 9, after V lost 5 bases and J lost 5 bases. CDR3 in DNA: TGTGCCAGTAGTGTAGCGGGAGCCTTTAGGGAGACCCAGTACTTC. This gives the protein CASSVAGAFRETQYF.

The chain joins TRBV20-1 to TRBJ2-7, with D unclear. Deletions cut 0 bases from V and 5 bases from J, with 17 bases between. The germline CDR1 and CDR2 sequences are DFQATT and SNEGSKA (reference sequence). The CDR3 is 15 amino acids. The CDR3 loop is CSARDGEGPPDEQYF. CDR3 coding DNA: TGCAGTGCTAGAGATGGGGAAGGGCCTCCTGACGAGCAGTACTTC.

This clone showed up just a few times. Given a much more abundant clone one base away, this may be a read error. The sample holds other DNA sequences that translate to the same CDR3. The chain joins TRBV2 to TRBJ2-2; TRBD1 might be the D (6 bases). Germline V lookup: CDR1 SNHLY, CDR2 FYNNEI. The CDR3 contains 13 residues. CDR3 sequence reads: CAGSVQGTGELFF. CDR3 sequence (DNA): TGTGCTGGCAGTGTACAGGGAACCGGGGAGCTGTTTTTT. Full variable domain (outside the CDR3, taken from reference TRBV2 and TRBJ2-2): EPEVTQTPSHQVTQMGQEVILRCVPISNHLYFYWYRQILGQKVEFLVSFYNNEISEKSEIFDDQFSVERPDGSNFTLKIRSTKLEDSAMYFCAGSVQGTGELFFGEGSRLTVL.